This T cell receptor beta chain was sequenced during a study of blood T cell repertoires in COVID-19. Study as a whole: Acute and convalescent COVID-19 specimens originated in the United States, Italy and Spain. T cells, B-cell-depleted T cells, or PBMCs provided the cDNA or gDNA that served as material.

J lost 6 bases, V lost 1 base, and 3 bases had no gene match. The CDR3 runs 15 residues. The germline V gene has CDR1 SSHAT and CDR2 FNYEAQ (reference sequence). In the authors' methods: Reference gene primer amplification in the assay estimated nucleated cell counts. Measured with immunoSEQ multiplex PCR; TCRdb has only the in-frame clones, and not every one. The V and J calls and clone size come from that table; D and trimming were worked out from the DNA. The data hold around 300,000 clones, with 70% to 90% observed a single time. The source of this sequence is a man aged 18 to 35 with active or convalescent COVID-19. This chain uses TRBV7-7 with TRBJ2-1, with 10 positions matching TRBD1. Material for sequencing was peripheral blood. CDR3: CASSLGTGGFNEQFF. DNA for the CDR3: TGTGCCAGCAGCTTAGGGACAGGGGGGTTCAATGAGCAGTTCTTC.